This TCR beta chain emerged from a study of naive and memory T cell subsets. The CDR3 is 12 residues long. Per germline, CDR1 LGHNA and CDR2 YNFKEQ. The ends were cut back, 2 bases at V and 2 bases at J, with 2 bases in the middle. The beta constant-region primer was an equimolar mix of two oligonucleotides covering TRBC1 and TRBC2. TCRdb re-called the UMI-ligation and nested PCR reads through MiXCR, storing one row per CDR3 protein. The repertoire holds 100,000 or so distinct CDR3 sequences, with about 6.5% as singletons. This clonotype was counted at least ten times. The source of this sequence is a human donor in good health. The chain joins TRBV4-2 to TRBJ2-3, with D unresolved. Sequenced input: central memory CD4+ T cells from blood. The DNA for the CDR3 is TGTGCCAGCAGCCAATACACAGATACGCAGTATTTT. Translating it yields CASSQYTDTQYF.